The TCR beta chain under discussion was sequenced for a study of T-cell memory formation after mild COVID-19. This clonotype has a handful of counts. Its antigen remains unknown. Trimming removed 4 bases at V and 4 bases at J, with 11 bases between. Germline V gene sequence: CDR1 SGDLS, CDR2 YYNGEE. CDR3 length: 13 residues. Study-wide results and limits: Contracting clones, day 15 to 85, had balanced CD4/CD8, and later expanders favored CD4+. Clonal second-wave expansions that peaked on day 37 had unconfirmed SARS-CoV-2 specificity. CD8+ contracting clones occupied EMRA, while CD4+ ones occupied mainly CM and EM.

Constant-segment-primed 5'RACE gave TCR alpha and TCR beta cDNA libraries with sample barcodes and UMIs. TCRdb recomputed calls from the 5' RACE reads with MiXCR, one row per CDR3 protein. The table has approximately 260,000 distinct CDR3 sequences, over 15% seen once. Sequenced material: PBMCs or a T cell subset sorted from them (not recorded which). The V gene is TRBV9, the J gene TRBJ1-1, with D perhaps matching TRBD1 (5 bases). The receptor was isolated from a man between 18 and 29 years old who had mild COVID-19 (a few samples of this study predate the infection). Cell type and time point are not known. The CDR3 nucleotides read TGTGCCAGCAGCTGGGGGTTTGGCACTGAAGCTTTCTTT. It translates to CASSWGFGTEAFF. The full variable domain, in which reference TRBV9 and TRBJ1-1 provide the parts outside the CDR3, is DSGVTQTPKHLITATGQRVTLRCSPRSGDLSVYWYQQSLDQGLQFLIQYYNGEERAKGNILERFSAQQFPDLHSELNLSSLELGDSALYFCASSWGFGTEAFFGQGTRLTVV.